A single sample gave rise to the 5 T cell receptor beta chains below, sequenced in a study of cytomegalovirus exposure and HLA in healthy donors. With 60 Vbeta and 13 Jbeta primers, the PCR was carried out. Profiled with immunoSEQ multiplex PCR; TCRdb holds only in-frame clones, not every one. The top ten hold 1% of the sample, which has fewer than 150,000 clones, around three quarters seen once. The sample was PBMCs. The receptors come from a man in his forties or fifties in good health and CMV-seronegative.

This rearrangement joins TRBV9 to TRBJ1-4; unclear D gene. Germline-derived CDR1 and CDR2 are SGDLS and YYNGEE. Trimming took off 0 bases at V and 3 bases at J, with 3 bases between the two ends. The CDR3 consists of 13 residues. The CDR3 DNA follows: TGTGCCAGCAGCGTAGCCTCTAATGAAAAACTGTTTTTT. Amino acid sequence: CASSVASNEKLFF. The full variable domain, rest sourced from reference TRBV9 and TRBJ1-4, is DSGVTQTPKHLITATGQRVTLRCSPRSGDLSVYWYQQSLDQGLQFLIQYYNGEERAKGNILERFSAQQFPDLHSELNLSSLELGDSALYFCASSVASNEKLFFGSGTQLSVL.

This chain links TRBV6-1 with TRBJ2-1; D is possibly TRBD1 (6 bases). CDR3 size: 15 residues. Germline-derived CDR1 and CDR2 are MNHNS and SASEGT. V lost 6 bases to trimming and J lost 2 bases, with 14 bases between them. CDR3 region: CASRGRWGPYNEQFF. As DNA, the CDR3 is TGTGCCAGCAGAGGTAGATGGGGGCCCTACAATGAGCAGTTCTTC.

This chain links TRBV5-4 with TRBJ1-2, with 9 bases matching TRBD1. The CDR3 is 14 residues long. J lost 6 bases, V lost 4 bases, and 7 bases had no gene match. Germline V lookup: CDR1 SGHNT, CDR2 YYREEE (reference sequence). This CDR3 reads CASSARQGVDGYTF. The DNA for the CDR3 is TGTGCCAGCAGCGCACGACAGGGGGTGGATGGCTACACCTTC.

The V gene is TRBV2, the J gene TRBJ1-6; the D is unclear. The CDR3 extends over 15 amino acids. V lost 7 bases, J lost 0 bases, and 10 bases lay in between. In germline, CDR1 is SNHLY, CDR2 FYNNEI. CDR3 protein: CASTVRSSYNSPLHF. Written as DNA, the CDR3 is TGTGCCAGCACGGTACGGAGCTCCTATAATTCACCCCTCCACTTT.

This chain links TRBV28 with TRBJ1-2, with D possibly being TRBD1 (5 bases). Trimming left V 3 bases short and J 0 bases short, with 8 bases between. Per germline, CDR1 MDHEN and CDR2 SYDVKM. The CDR3 has 14 amino acids. CDR3 nucleotide sequence: TGTGCCAGCAGTTTCTCGGGGGCTAACTATGGCTACACCTTC. Translating it yields CASSFSGANYGYTF.